One T cell receptor (beta chain) is described in this entry. The participants were between about 18 and 95 years old and came from 24 US areas. Participant-given clinical history determined each cohort assignment. Per the original data handling: Estimation of nucleated cell counts relied on the amplification of reference gene primers. This table comes from immunoSEQ multiplex PCR, and its TCRdb copy is limited to in-frame clones, with some not included. The V and J calls and clone size come from that table; D and trimming were worked out from the DNA. The table has about 270,000 clones, approximately 90% seen once. The data originate from a study of blood T cell repertoires in COVID-19. Sequencing was performed on PBMCs or T cells enriched from blood (not recorded which). The sequence was collected from a man aged 40-49 years who had been exposed to COVID-19.

CDR3 in DNA: TGTGCCAGCAACCCCTACAGCACAGATACGCAGTATTTT. Residues: CASNPYSTDTQYF. The V call is TRBV6-2 or TRBV6-3, the J call TRBJ2-3; D unresolved. This CDR3 is built from 13 residues. The V and J ends lost 7 bases and 0 bases respectively, with 8 bases between them. Looked up from germline, CDR1 is MNHEY and CDR2 is SVGEGT.